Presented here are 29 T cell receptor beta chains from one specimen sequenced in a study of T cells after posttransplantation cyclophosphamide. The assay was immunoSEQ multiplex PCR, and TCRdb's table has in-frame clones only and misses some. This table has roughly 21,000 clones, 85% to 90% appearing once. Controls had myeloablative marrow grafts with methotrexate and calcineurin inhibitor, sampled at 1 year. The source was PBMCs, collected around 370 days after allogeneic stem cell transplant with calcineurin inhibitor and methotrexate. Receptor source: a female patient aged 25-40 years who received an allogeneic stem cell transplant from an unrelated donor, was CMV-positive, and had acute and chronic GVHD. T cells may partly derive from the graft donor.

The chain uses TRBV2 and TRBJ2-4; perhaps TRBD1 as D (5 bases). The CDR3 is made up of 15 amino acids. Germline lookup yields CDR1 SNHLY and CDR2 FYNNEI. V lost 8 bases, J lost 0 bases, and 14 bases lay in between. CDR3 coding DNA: TGTGCCAGCGCCCGCAGGGATCTAGCCAAAAACATTCAGTACTTC. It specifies CASARRDLAKNIQYF.

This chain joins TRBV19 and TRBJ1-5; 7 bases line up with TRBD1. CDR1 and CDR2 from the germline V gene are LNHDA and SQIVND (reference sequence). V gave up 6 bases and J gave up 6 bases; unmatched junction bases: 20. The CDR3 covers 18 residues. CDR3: CASRIGGSAARGTQPQHF. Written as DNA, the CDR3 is TGTGCCAGTAGGATCGGAGGCAGTGCGGCCAGGGGGACTCAGCCCCAGCATTTT.

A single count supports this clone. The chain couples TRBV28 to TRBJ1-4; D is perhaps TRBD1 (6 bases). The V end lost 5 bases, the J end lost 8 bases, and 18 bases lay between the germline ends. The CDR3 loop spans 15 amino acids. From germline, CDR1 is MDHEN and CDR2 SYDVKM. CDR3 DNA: TGTGCCAGCAGTACCCCCGGGTGGGGGCGGGAAAAACTGTTTTTT. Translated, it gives CASSTPGWGREKLFF. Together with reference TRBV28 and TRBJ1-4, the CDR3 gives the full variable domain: DVKVTQSSRYLVKRTGEKVFLECVQDMDHENMFWYRQDPGLGLRLIYFSYDVKMKEKGDIPEGYSVSREKKERFSLILESASTNQTSMYLCASSTPGWGREKLFFGSGTQLSVL.

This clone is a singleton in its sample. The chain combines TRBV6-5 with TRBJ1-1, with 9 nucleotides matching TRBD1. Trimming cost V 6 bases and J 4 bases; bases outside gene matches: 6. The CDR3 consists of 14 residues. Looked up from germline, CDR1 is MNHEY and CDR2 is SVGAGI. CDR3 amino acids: CASSLGTGITEAFF. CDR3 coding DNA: TGTGCCAGCAGCCTAGGGACAGGGATCACTGAAGCTTTCTTT.

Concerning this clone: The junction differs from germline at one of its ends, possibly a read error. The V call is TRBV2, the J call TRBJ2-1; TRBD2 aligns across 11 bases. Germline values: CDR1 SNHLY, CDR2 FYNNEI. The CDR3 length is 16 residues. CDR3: CASSDWTSGYYNEQLF. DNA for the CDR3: TGTGCCAGCAGTGATTGGACTAGCGGGTACTACAATGAGCAGCTCTTC.

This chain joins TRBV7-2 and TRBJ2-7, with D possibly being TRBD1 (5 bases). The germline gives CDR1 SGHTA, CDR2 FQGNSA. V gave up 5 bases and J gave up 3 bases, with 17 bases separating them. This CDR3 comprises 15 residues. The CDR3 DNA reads TGTGCCAGCAGCCCAATGGGGCTAGATATCTACGAGCAGTACGTC. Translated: CASSPMGLDIYEQYV.

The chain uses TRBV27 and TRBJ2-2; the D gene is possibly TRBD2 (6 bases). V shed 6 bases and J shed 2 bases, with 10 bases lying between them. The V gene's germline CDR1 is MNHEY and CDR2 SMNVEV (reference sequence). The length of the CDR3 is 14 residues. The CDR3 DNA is TGTGCCAGCAGGGTGGGACTCAACACCGGGGAGCTGTTTTTT. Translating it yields CASRVGLNTGELFF.

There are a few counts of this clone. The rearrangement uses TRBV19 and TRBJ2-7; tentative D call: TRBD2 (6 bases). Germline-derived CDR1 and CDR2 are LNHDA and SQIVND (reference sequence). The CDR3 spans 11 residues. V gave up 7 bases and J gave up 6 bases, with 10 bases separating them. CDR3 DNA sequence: TGTGCCAGTACTGGAGGGACCGAGCAGTACTTC. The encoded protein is CASTGGTEQYF.

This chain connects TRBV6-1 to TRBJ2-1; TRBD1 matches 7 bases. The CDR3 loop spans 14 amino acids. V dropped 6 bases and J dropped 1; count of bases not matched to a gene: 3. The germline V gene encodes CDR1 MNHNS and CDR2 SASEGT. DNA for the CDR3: TGTGCCAGCAGACCGGGACAGTCCTACAATGAGCAGTTCTTC. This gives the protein CASRPGQSYNEQFF.

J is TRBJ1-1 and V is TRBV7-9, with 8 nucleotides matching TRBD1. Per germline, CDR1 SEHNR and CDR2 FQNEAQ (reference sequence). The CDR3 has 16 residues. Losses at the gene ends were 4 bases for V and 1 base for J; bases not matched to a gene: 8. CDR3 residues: CASSSPLGQGNTEAFF. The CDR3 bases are TGTGCCAGCAGCTCCCCCCTCGGACAGGGGAACACTGAAGCTTTCTTT.

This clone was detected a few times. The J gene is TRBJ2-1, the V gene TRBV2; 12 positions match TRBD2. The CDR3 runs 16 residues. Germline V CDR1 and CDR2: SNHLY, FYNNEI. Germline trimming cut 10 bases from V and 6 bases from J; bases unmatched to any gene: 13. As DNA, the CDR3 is TGTGCCATCGTCCCCTGGACTAGCGGGATTTCCAATGAGCAGTTCTTC. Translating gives CAIVPWTSGISNEQFF.

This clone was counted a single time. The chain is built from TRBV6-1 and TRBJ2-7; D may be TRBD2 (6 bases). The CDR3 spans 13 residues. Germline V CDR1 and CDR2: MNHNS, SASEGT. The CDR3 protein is CAAVRDFPYEQYV. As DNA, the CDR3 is TGTGCGGCCGTCCGGGACTTCCCCTACGAGCAGTACGTC.

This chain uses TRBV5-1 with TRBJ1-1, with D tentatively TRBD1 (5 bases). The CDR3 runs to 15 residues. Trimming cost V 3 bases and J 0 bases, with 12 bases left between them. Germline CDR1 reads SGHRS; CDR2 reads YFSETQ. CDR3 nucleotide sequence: TGCGCCAGCAGCTCGGTGACAGTGATGAACACTGAAGCTTTCTTT. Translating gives CASSSVTVMNTEAFF.

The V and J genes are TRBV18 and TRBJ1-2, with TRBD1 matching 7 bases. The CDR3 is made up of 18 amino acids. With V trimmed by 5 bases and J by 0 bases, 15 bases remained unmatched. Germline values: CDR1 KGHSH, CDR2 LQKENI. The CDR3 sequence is CASSTTQGQRATNYGYTF. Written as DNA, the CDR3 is TGTGCCAGCTCAACTACCCAGGGACAGCGAGCTACTAACTATGGCTACACCTTC.

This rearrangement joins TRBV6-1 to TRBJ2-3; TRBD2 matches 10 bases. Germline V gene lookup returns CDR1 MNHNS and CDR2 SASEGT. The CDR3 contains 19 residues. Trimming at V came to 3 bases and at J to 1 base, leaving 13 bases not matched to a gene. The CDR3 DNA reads TGTGCCAGCAGTGACCCCAGTGGGGGGGGACTAGCGCGCACAGATACGCAGTATTTT. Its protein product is CASSDPSGGGLARTDTQYF.

CDR3 bases: TGTGCCAGCAGGATAGCGGTCCAAGAGACCCAGTACTTC. This encodes CASRIAVQETQYF. The rearrangement links TRBV7-9 to TRBJ2-5, with D maybe TRBD2 (6 bases). Germline loops: CDR1 SEHNR, CDR2 FQNEAQ (reference sequence). With 6 bases removed from V and 1 base from J, the gap between germline ends came to 9 bases. The CDR3 extends over 13 amino acids.

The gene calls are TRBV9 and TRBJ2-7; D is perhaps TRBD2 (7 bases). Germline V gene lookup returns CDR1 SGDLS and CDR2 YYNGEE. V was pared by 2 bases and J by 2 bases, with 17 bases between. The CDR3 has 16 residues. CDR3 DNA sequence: TGTGCCAGCAGCGTGGGACTCGCGGGGGCCACCTACGAGCAGTACTTC. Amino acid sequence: CASSVGLAGATYEQYF.

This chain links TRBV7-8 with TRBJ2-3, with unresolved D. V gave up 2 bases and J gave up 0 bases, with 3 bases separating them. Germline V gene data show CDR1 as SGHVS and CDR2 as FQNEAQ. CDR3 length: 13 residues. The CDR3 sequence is CASSLSSTDTQYF. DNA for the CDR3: TGTGCCAGCAGCTTATCTAGCACAGATACGCAGTATTTT.

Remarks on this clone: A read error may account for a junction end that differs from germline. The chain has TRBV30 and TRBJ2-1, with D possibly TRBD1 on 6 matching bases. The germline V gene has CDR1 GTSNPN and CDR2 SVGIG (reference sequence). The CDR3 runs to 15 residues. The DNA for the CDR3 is TGTGTCTGGGGACAAATGGCAGTCGCCCAATGGTGGAAGTTCTTC. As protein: CVWGQMAVAQWWKFF.

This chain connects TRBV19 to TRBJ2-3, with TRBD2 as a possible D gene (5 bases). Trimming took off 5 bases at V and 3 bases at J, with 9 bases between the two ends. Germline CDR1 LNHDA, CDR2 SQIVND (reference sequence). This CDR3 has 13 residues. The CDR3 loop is CASSGEITDTQYF. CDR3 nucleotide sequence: TGTGCCAGTAGTGGGGAGATTACAGATACGCAGTATTTT.

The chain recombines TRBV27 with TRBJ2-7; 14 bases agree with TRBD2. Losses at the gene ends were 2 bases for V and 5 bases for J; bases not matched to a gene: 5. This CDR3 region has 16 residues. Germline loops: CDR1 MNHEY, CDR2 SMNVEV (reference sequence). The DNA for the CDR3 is TGTGCCAGCAGTTTAGTGGGACTAGCGGGAGCGGACGAGCAGTACTTC. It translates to CASSLVGLAGADEQYF.

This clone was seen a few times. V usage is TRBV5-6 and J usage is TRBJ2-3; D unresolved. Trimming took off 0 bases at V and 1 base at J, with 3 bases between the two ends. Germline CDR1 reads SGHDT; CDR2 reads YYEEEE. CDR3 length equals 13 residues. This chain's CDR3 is CASSLAGTDTQYF. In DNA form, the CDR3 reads TGTGCCAGCAGCTTGGCGGGCACAGATACGCAGTATTTT.

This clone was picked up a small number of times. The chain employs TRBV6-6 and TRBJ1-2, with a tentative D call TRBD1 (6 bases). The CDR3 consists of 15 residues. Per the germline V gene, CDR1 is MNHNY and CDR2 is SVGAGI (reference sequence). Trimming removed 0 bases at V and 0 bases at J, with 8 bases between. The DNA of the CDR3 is TGTGCCAGCAGTTACTCGAGGGGGACTAACTATGGCTACACCTTC. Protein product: CASSYSRGTNYGYTF.

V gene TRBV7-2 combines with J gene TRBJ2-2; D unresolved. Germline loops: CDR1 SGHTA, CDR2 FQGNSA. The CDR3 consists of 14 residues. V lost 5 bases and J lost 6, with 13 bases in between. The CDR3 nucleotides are TGTGCCAGCAGCACTGACAAAGTCGCCGGGGAGCTGTTTTTT. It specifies CASSTDKVAGELFF. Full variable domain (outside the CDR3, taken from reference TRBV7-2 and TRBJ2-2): GAGVSQSPSNKVTEKGKDVELRCDPISGHTALYWYRQSLGQGLEFLIYFQGNSAPDKSGLPSDRFSAERTGGSVSTLTIQRTQQEDSAVYLCASSTDKVAGELFFGEGSRLTVL.

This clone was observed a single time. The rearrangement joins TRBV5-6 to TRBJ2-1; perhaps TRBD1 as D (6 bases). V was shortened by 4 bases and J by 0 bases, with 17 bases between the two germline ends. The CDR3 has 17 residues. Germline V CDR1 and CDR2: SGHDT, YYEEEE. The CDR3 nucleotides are TGTGCCAGCAGCCTGCCGGGACACCCGAGCTCCTACAATGAGCAGTTCTTC. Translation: CASSLPGHPSSYNEQFF.

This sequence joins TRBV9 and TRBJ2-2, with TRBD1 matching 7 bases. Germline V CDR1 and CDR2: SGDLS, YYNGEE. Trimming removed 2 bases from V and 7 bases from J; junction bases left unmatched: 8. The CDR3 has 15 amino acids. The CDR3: CASSVSTGIDGELFF. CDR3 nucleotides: TGTGCCAGCAGCGTTTCGACAGGGATTGACGGGGAGCTGTTTTTT.

The CDR3 protein is CATQVGSGRSTEAFF. CDR3 coding DNA: TGTGCCACCCAGGTGGGTTCAGGGAGGAGCACTGAAGCTTTCTTT. The gene calls are TRBV2 and TRBJ1-1, with D possibly matching TRBD1 (5 bases). The ends were cut back, 10 bases at V and 4 bases at J, with 22 bases in the middle. The CDR3 covers 15 residues. Germline CDR1 is SNHLY and CDR2 is FYNNEI.

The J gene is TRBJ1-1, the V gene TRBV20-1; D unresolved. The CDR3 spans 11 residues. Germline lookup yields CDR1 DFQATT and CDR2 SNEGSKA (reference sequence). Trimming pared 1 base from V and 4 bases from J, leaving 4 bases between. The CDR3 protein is CSARAGTEAFF. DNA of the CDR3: TGCAGTGCTAGAGCCGGCACTGAAGCTTTCTTT.

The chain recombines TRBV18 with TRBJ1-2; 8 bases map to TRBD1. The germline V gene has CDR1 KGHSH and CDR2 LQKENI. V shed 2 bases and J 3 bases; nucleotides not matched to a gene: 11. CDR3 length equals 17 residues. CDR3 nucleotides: TGTGCCAGCTCACCATTAATTGCAGGGGGCGCCGACTATGGCTACACCTTC. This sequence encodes CASSPLIAGGADYGYTF.